Presented here are 4 T cell receptor beta chains from one specimen sequenced in a study of long-term antiretroviral therapy in people with HIV (dated by TCRdb to between 2021 and 2023). The immunoSEQ hsTCRB v3.0 assay was used at survey level resolution to sequence the TRB variable region. In TCRdb, the immuneACCESS table is reduced to in-frame sequences with V and J assigned. These tables do not hold every clone; where another copy was compared, an unresolved V gene accounts for under half, and the others remain unexplained. Counted in this sample were around 30,000 clones; 85% of them appeared once. The top ten hold approximately 9% of the sample. The sample in question was unsorted PBMCs, obtained 2.3 years after starting antiretroviral therapy. Source of these receptors: a man in his forties with HIV.

This clone showed up just once. The chain is built from TRBV7-2 and TRBJ1-5; D remains ambiguous. The CDR3 sequence is 15 residues long. Trimming removed 0 bases from V and 3 bases from J, with 9 bases in between. Germline lookup yields CDR1 SGHTA and CDR2 FQGNSA. The CDR3 is CASSLASQNNQPQHF. DNA for the CDR3: TGTGCCAGCAGCTTAGCTTCTCAGAACAATCAGCCCCAGCATTTT.

The chain uses TRBV7-2 and TRBJ1-1; maybe TRBD1 (5 bases). The germline gives CDR1 SGHTA, CDR2 FQGNSA. Trimming cost V 6 bases and J 2 bases, with 10 bases left between them. This CDR3 spans 13 amino acids. The CDR3, as DNA: TGTGCCAGCAGTTTACAGGTAAACACTGAAGCTTTCTTT. It codes for CASSLQVNTEAFF.

The J gene is TRBJ2-1, the V gene TRBV7-8; 7 positions match TRBD1. The germline gives CDR1 SGHVS, CDR2 FQNEAQ. This CDR3 has 14 amino acids. The V segment lost 0 bases and the J segment 6 bases; nucleotides outside the gene matches: 2. The CDR3 DNA reads TGTGCCAGCAGCTTAGCGGGACAGATCAATGAGCAGTTCTTC. It codes for CASSLAGQINEQFF.

This clone was seen more than once but under ten times. The rearrangement joins TRBV4-1 to TRBJ1-2; 8 nucleotides agree with TRBD1. CDR1 is MGHRA and CDR2 is YSYEKL in the germline V gene. The CDR3 loop spans 17 amino acids. The V and J ends lost 1 base and 7 bases, in that order; junction bases with no gene match: 14. The CDR3 reads CASSQVGNGQGGSGYTF. The CDR3 bases are TGCGCCAGCAGCCAAGTAGGAAACGGACAGGGCGGGTCTGGCTACACCTTC.